This T cell receptor (beta chain) was obtained from a study of Graves' ophthalmopathy and Graves' hyperthyroidism. RNA transcripts were the source from which TCR beta CDR3 regions were amplified. HTBI primers served in a first-round RT-PCR, which a second-round multiplex PCR followed. TCRdb redid the calling of the multiplex PCR reads with MiXCR, one entry per CDR3 protein. The repertoire holds about 740,000 distinct CDR3 sequences, with approximately 40% as singletons. This CDR3 has 17 amino acids. V lost 4 bases, J lost 5 bases, and 16 bases stayed unmatched. CDR1 and CDR2 (germline): DFQATT, SNEGSKA (reference sequence).

The chain joins TRBV20-1 to TRBJ2-5, with 10 bases aligning to TRBD2. The clonotype was recovered from an adult man with Graves' ophthalmopathy. Source material: peripheral blood. CDR3 nucleotides: TGCAGTGCTAATAATAGACTAGCGGGCCTGGCCGTTGAGACCCAGTACTTC. It yields the protein CSANNRLAGLAVETQYF.